This entry lists 5 T cell receptor beta chains sequenced from one sample in a study of siplizumab effects on memory and regulatory T cells. This table comes from immunoSEQ multiplex PCR, and its TCRdb copy is limited to in-frame clones, with some not included. The sample lists some 41,000 clones, roughly 90% seen once, with about 0.25% in the top ten. Sequenced input: naive CD4+ T cells sorted from blood. Every receptor here comes from a human donor in good health.

The V and J genes are TRBV18 and TRBJ2-7; 7 positions match TRBD1. Germline V gene sequence: CDR1 KGHSH, CDR2 LQKENI. CDR3 length: 13 amino acids. V dropped 4 bases and J dropped 2; count of bases not matched to a gene: 2. CDR3 nucleotides: TGTGCCAGCTCACGGGACAGAACCTACGAGCAGTACTTC. Protein sequence: CASSRDRTYEQYF.

This clone has more than one count but fewer than ten. This chain links TRBV19 with TRBJ1-5; D remains ambiguous. Trimming stripped 5 bases from V and 2 bases from J, with 10 bases between. This CDR3 has 14 residues. The V gene's germline CDR1 is LNHDA and CDR2 SQIVND (reference sequence). CDR3 amino acids: CASSPPYGNQPQHF. CDR3 bases: TGTGCCAGTAGTCCTCCTTACGGCAATCAGCCCCAGCATTTT.

The CDR3 region has the DNA TGCGCCAGCAGCTCCGTGGGTGGAATCCAAGAGACCCAGTACTTC. This encodes CASSSVGGIQETQYF. The chain is built from TRBV5-1 and TRBJ2-5; D is ambiguous. Trimming pared 3 bases from V and 1 base from J, leaving 13 bases between. This CDR3 is built from 15 residues. Germline V lookup: CDR1 SGHRS, CDR2 YFSETQ.

The V and J genes are TRBV18 and TRBJ2-5; no definite D call. Germline V gives CDR1 KGHSH, CDR2 LQKENI. This CDR3 has 11 residues. Trimming left V 6 bases short and J 2 bases short, with 4 bases between. CDR3: CASSTQETQYF. The CDR3, as DNA: TGTGCCAGCTCGACACAAGAGACCCAGTACTTC.

This chain uses TRBV19 with TRBJ2-2, with D uncertain. V lost 3 bases and J 8 bases, leaving 13 bases between the germline ends. The length of the CDR3 is 14 residues. From germline, CDR1 is LNHDA and CDR2 SQIVND (reference sequence). CDR3 in DNA: TGTGCCAGTAGTATCGACGGTTGGAGTGGGGAGCTGTTTTTT. Translation: CASSIDGWSGELFF.